This TCR beta chain was found in a study of control samples from healthy donors and cancer patients (dated by TCRdb to about 2020). About this clone: Its antigen remains undetermined. The record has no base qualities; no much larger clone is one base away.

The receptor library was made with the immunoSEQ multiplex PCR assay. TCRdb holds this immuneACCESS table with in-frame rearrangements only. Some clones are missing; in checked studies, unresolved V genes explain under half, and the rest has no known cause. This sample holds about 70,000 clones; 80% to 90% were observed only once. The biggest ten clones account for 2% to 2.5% of the sample. CDR1 and CDR2 (SGHRS, YFSETQ) derive from the germline V gene. Including the terminal cysteine and phenylalanine, the CDR3 comprises 20 residues. Kept here is only the CDR3 DNA, which spans 60 bases and is read in frame from base 1. V sheds 2 bases and J sheds 4 bases, leaving 31 bases between their ends.

Input material: PBMCs. The TCR sequence derives from a woman in her fifties or sixties with head and neck cancer. Rearrangement joined TRBV5-1 to TRBJ2-7; D gene: possibly TRBD1, on 7 matching bases. The nucleotide sequence is TGCGCCAGCAGCTTTGAGGGGGGACAGAATCTACTTGGTCAGCGGTACGAGCAGTACTTC. Translation gives CASSFEGGQNLLGQRYEQYF.